This T cell receptor beta chain was sequenced for a study of regulatory T cells in long-lasting Graves disease. Turning to this clonotype: Its antigen is as yet unknown.

Libraries of TCR beta came from iRepertoire HTBI primers plus Arm-PCR of CDR3 regions. TCRdb used MiXCR to reprocess the multiplex PCR reads, holding one entry per CDR3 protein. Among about 370,000 distinct CDR3 sequences listed, around 15% were seen once. CDR3 length: 15 amino acids. The germline gives CDR1 SGHDT, CDR2 YYEEEE. V lost 0 bases and J 0 bases, leaving 9 bases between the germline ends. Findings of the study overall: In persistent patients, shared public clonotypes (around 2,500) outnumbered those in new patients (around 1,000). A reduction in accuracy may have resulted from the small sample size.

Time point reported: newly diagnosed GD, antithyroid drugs for less than 3 months. PBMC-derived RNA was used for the TCR library. Patients came from an endocrinology department in Xi'an, China. Peripheral blood, 7.5 to 9.5 milliliters per patient, was collected in EDTA tubes. This receptor was obtained from a female donor with Graves disease. The material was peripheral blood mononuclear cells (PBMCs), obtained at new diagnosis, from a patient treated with antithyroid drugs. The chain couples TRBV5-6 to TRBJ1-1, with D unresolved. This chain's CDR3 is CASSLALTVNTEAFF. CDR3 nucleotides: TGTGCCAGCAGCTTGGCCTTGACGGTGAACACTGAAGCTTTCTTT.